This record covers a single T cell receptor (beta chain). Antigen specificity is unknown. The sample comes from a study of cytomegalovirus exposure and HLA in healthy donors. Study information: An earlier analysis found roughly 100 million unique TCR beta sequences from 150 million to 200 million T cells.

General study results and limits: Reportedly, HLA-A and HLA-B alleles of most subjects were accurately predicted from TCR beta. Some highly shared sequence variants likely arose as a pipeline artifact. The authors later found TCR association rates varying by HLA locus, with DRB1 most and HLA-C fewest.

The germline V gene has CDR1 MNHNY and CDR2 SVGAGI (reference sequence). The CDR3 length is 15 residues. Deletions cut 2 bases from V and 4 bases from J, with 12 bases between. 13 Jbeta primers and 60 Vbeta primers were used for the PCR. The data were produced by immunoSEQ multiplex PCR, yet TCRdb's version contains in-frame clones alone and is incomplete. This sample has nearly 200,000 clones, with around 73% found just once. The TCR was taken from a woman in her 30s in good health and CMV-seropositive. The rearrangement joins TRBV6-6 to TRBJ2-1, with D possibly matching TRBD2 (6 bases). The sequencing input was PBMCs. In nucleotides, the CDR3 is TGTGCCAGCAGTTACAGCCAGGGACTTTACAATGAGCAGTTCTTC. Its protein product is CASSYSQGLYNEQFF.